Listed here is a single T cell receptor (beta chain). CDR1 MNHEY and CDR2 SVGAGI come from the germline V gene. Unmatched junction bases numbered 3, after V lost 0 bases and J lost 2 bases. This CDR3 has 16 amino acids. This entry belongs to a study of blood T cell repertoires in COVID-19. Study background: Spain, Italy and the United States supplied samples that represented acute and convalescent COVID-19. PBMCs, B-cell-depleted T cells, or T cells provided the cDNA or gDNA that made up the material.

In the source study's methods: Nucleated cell counts were estimated from reference gene primer amplification. TCRdb's copy holds only in-frame clones and misses some; the assay was immunoSEQ multiplex PCR. That table furnishes V, J and clone size, whereas the DNA furnished D and trimming. This sample yields roughly 130,000 clones, of which about four fifths are seen a single time; roughly 9% belongs to the top ten. Sequencing was carried out using peripheral blood. The J gene is TRBJ2-5, the V gene TRBV6-5; TRBD2 aligns across 10 bases. The receptor was isolated from a man aged 35 to 55 with active or convalescent COVID-19. This chain's CDR3 is CASSYSSSGGQETQYF. CDR3 sequence (DNA): TGTGCCAGCAGTTACTCGTCTAGCGGGGGTCAAGAGACCCAGTACTTC.